Shown below are 18 T cell receptor beta chains from a single sample sequenced in a study of shared clonotypes between healthy human individuals. The method was immunoSEQ multiplex PCR; TCRdb's version includes in-frame clones alone and lacks a portion of them. The sample lists 550,000 to 850,000 clones, around 67% occurring once. Sequencing used memory CD4+ T cells sorted from blood. The sample's subset: CD45RA-negative fraction. The source of these receptors is a young woman in good health.

On this clone: Other DNA sequences in the sample encode the same CDR3. The rearrangement uses TRBV6-5 and TRBJ1-1; 9 bases match TRBD1. The CDR3 has 14 residues. Germline V gives CDR1 MNHEY, CDR2 SVGAGI. V lost 6 bases to trimming and J lost 1 base; unmatched junction nucleotides: 3. CDR3 loop: CASSRDRANTEAFF. Here the CDR3 DNA reads TGTGCCAGCAGCCGGGACAGGGCGAACACTGAAGCTTTCTTT.

The rearrangement joins TRBV28 to TRBJ1-4; TRBD1 might be the D (6 bases). Trimming cost V 6 bases and J 7 bases, with 15 bases left between them. This CDR3 region has 14 residues. Germline CDR1 and CDR2: MDHEN and SYDVKM. CDR3 protein: CASSEGGRIEKLFF. CDR3 coding DNA: TGTGCCAGCAGCGAGGGGGGGCGCATTGAAAAACTGTTTTTT. The variable domain in full, completed from reference TRBV28 and TRBJ1-4, reads DVKVTQSSRYLVKRTGEKVFLECVQDMDHENMFWYRQDPGLGLRLIYFSYDVKMKEKGDIPEGYSVSREKKERFSLILESASTNQTSMYLCASSEGGRIEKLFFGSGTQLSVL.

With respect to this clone: Different DNA sequences within this sample yield the same CDR3. This rearrangement joins TRBV5-1 to TRBJ2-3, with D perhaps matching TRBD1 (7 bases). Germline V gene data show CDR1 as SGHRS and CDR2 as YFSETQ. The CDR3 extends over 16 amino acids. V was trimmed by 0 bases and J by 1 base, leaving 12 bases between them. In DNA, the CDR3 is TGCGCCAGCAGCTTGGCTCAGGGGGGAGGCACAGATACGCAGTATTTT. Translating it yields CASSLAQGGGTDTQYF.

The chain is built from TRBV28 and TRBJ2-7; D unresolved. The germline V gene encodes CDR1 MDHEN and CDR2 SYDVKM. V was cut by 7 bases and J by 3 bases, with 13 bases left in between. This CDR3 contains 13 residues. The CDR3 bases are TGTGCCAGCATCGGACCTATACTCTACGAGCAGTACTTC. This sequence encodes CASIGPILYEQYF.

This clone was observed a handful of times. The chain combines TRBV11-2 with TRBJ1-1; D might be TRBD1 (5 bases). CDR3 size: 16 residues. V gave up 3 bases and J gave up 1 base, with 15 bases separating them. Germline CDR1 is SGHAT and CDR2 is FQNNGV. CDR3: CASSFRGMRENTEAFF. The CDR3 coding sequence is TGTGCCAGCAGCTTCCGGGGCATGAGGGAGAACACTGAAGCTTTCTTT.

This clone was picked up many times. V usage is TRBV30 and J usage is TRBJ1-2; no clear D gene. Trimming pared 3 bases from V and 5 bases from J, leaving 10 bases between. Germline CDR1 GTSNPN, CDR2 SVGIG (reference sequence). The CDR3 has 12 residues. The CDR3 protein is CAWRNSGYGYTF. The DNA for the CDR3 is TGTGCCTGGAGAAACTCTGGATATGGCTACACCTTC. Full variable domain (remainder filled in from reference TRBV30 and TRBJ1-2): SQTIHQWPATLVQPVGSPLSLECTVEGTSNPNLYWYRQAAGRGLQLLFYSVGIGQISSEVPQNLSASRPQDRQFILSSKKLLLSDSGFYLCAWRNSGYGYTFGSGTRLTVV.

This rearrangement joins TRBV5-5 to TRBJ1-2; unclear D gene. Germline V gene sequence: CDR1 SGHKS, CDR2 YYEKEE (reference sequence). V lost 0 bases and J lost 2, with 5 bases in between. This CDR3 is 13 amino acids long. This CDR3 reads CASSLEVNYGYTF. CDR3 bases: TGTGCCAGCAGCTTGGAGGTGAACTATGGCTACACCTTC.

The CDR3 protein is CASRREEKTQYF. The DNA of the CDR3 is TGTGCCAGCAGGCGGGAGGAGAAGACCCAGTACTTC. This sequence joins TRBV2 and TRBJ2-5, with 8 bases identical to TRBD2. Trimming removed 6 bases from V and 6 bases from J; junction bases left unmatched: 3. From germline, CDR1 is SNHLY and CDR2 FYNNEI. CDR3 length: 12 amino acids.

The genes are TRBV28 and TRBJ2-1; 11 bases map to TRBD2. The germline V gene encodes CDR1 MDHEN and CDR2 SYDVKM. The CDR3 consists of 15 residues. Germline trimming cut 4 bases from V and 6 bases from J; bases unmatched to any gene: 5. The CDR3 region has the DNA TGTGCCAGCAGTTCGGGACTAGCGGTCCTCAATGAGCAGTTCTTC. It translates to CASSSGLAVLNEQFF.

The chain employs TRBV5-4 and TRBJ2-7; 9 bases line up with TRBD1. With 4 bases clipped from V and 10 bases from J, the junction kept 9 bases outside the gene matches. This CDR3 comprises 13 residues. The V gene's germline CDR1 is SGHNT and CDR2 YYREEE (reference sequence). Here the CDR3 DNA reads TGTGCCAGCAGCCTCGTAGGACAGGGGCGTCAGTACTTC. It specifies CASSLVGQGRQYF.

The V and J genes are TRBV7-9 and TRBJ2-2, with 8 bases that match TRBD2. V lost 1 base to trimming and J lost 0 bases; unmatched junction nucleotides: 4. The CDR3 consists of 17 residues. Looked up from germline, CDR1 is SEHNR and CDR2 is FQNEAQ (reference sequence). The CDR3 DNA is TGTGCCAGCAGCTTAGGGCTGCGGGGGGCGAACACCGGGGAGCTGTTTTTT. Its translation is CASSLGLRGANTGELFF.

CDR3 residues: CASSQDLGRGEQFF. The CDR3 nucleotides read TGCGCCAGCAGCCAAGATCTGGGTCGGGGTGAGCAGTTCTTC. The chain employs TRBV4-1 and TRBJ2-1; maybe TRBD2 (5 bases). This CDR3 has 14 residues. The ends were cut back, 0 bases at V and 9 bases at J, with 12 bases in the middle. Per germline, CDR1 MGHRA and CDR2 YSYEKL.

As for this clone: Being one base from a much bigger clone, this may be a read error. Other DNA sequences in this specimen translate into the identical CDR3. This rearrangement joins TRBV5-1 to TRBJ2-3; D ambiguous. V lost 4 bases, J lost 0 bases, and 3 bases lay in between. This CDR3 has 12 residues. CDR1 and CDR2 from the germline V gene are SGHRS and YFSETQ. The CDR3 is CASSLSTDTQYF. CDR3 DNA sequence: TGCGCCAGCAGCCTTAGCACAGATACGCAGTATTTT.

The CDR3 spells CASSGPGSSNQPQHF. In DNA form, the CDR3 reads TGTGCCAGCAGTGGTCCAGGGTCGAGCAATCAGCCCCAGCATTTT. The V gene is TRBV6-1, the J gene TRBJ1-5, with a weak D call TRBD1 (5 bases). Germline loops: CDR1 MNHNS, CDR2 SASEGT. Trimming removed 4 bases from V and 1 base from J, with 11 bases in between. The CDR3 is 15 amino acids.

This clone was counted only a few times. The rearrangement uses TRBV20-1 and TRBJ1-2, with D tentatively TRBD1 (6 bases). The CDR3 is 11 residues long. In germline, CDR1 is DFQATT, CDR2 SNEGSKA (reference sequence). The V and J ends lost 3 bases and 8 bases respectively, with 10 bases between them. The CDR3 reads CSASSGEGYTF. CDR3 in DNA: TGCAGTGCTAGTTCAGGGGAAGGCTACACCTTC.

This clone was picked up one time. The rearrangement links TRBV4-1 to TRBJ2-1; the match to TRBD2 covers 11 bases. The CDR3 loop spans 16 amino acids. Germline loops: CDR1 MGHRA, CDR2 YSYEKL. Unmatched junction bases numbered 10, after V lost 3 bases and J lost 9 bases. This CDR3 reads CASSHLGGLAGSEQFF. CDR3 sequence (DNA): TGCGCCAGCAGCCACCTCGGCGGACTAGCGGGTAGTGAGCAGTTCTTC.

This clone was picked up one time. This chain connects TRBV9 to TRBJ2-2, with 10 nucleotides matching TRBD2. Germline assignment: CDR1 SGDLS and CDR2 YYNGEE. This CDR3 has 17 residues. V lost 0 bases and J lost 4; bases outside the gene matches: 6. CDR3 amino acids: CASSVASGRGGTGELFF. DNA of the CDR3: TGTGCCAGCAGCGTAGCTAGCGGGAGAGGGGGCACCGGGGAGCTGTTTTTT. The full variable domain, with the rest looked up from reference TRBV9 and TRBJ2-2, is DSGVTQTPKHLITATGQRVTLRCSPRSGDLSVYWYQQSLDQGLQFLIQYYNGEERAKGNILERFSAQQFPDLHSELNLSSLELGDSALYFCASSVASGRGGTGELFFGEGSRLTVL.

This rearrangement joins TRBV5-6 to TRBJ2-5; TRBD2 matches at 7 bases. The CDR3 is 13 amino acids. The ends lost 5 bases at V and 2 bases at J; junction bases unmatched: 3. CDR1 and CDR2 (germline): SGHDT, YYEEEE. The CDR3 DNA reads as TGTGCCAGCAGTAGCGGGCCTCAAGAGACCCAGTACTTC. It codes for CASSSGPQETQYF.